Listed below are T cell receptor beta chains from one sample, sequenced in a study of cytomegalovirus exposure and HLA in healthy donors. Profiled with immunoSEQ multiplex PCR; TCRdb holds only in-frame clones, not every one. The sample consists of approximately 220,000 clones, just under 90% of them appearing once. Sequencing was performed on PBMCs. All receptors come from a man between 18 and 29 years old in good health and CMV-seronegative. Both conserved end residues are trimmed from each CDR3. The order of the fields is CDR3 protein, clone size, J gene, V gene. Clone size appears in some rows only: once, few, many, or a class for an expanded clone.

ASSLRGGASYNSPLH | - | TRBJ1-6 | TRBV5-1
ASSSPPDREDYGYT | - | TRBJ1-2 | TRBV5-1
ASSAGLTDTQY | - | TRBJ2-3 | TRBV5-8
ASRSSGTGTDTQY | - | TRBJ2-3 | TRBV9
ASGGQGEETQY | - | TRBJ2-5 | TRBV9
AWSASNTGELF | - | TRBJ2-2 | TRBV30
ASSPSSAGPYEQY | - | TRBJ2-7 | TRBV4-1
ASSRDGGGTLTGELF | - | TRBJ2-2 | TRBV5-4
ASRREGQLTEAF | - | TRBJ1-1 | TRBV2
ASSLRRATEAF | - | TRBJ1-1 | TRBV7-2
ATKLNAGSYEQY | once | TRBJ2-7 | TRBV7-2
AWSVRTGRTEAF | - | TRBJ1-1 | TRBV30
ASSRDRGNTGELF | - | TRBJ2-2 | TRBV5-4
ASSPREMNTEAF | - | TRBJ1-1 | TRBV18
ASSLQGLDIQY | few | TRBJ2-3 | TRBV5-1
ASSLRGPSYEQY | - | TRBJ2-7 | TRBV28
AWSRHTGLTNEKLF | once | TRBJ1-4 | TRBV30
ASSFGENTEAF | - | TRBJ1-1 | TRBV7-2
ASSLLGEGQPQH | - | TRBJ1-5 | TRBV27
ASSQGYRGDTQY | - | TRBJ2-3 | TRBV14
ASSEKQNYGYT | few | TRBJ1-2 | TRBV10-1
ASSLLPGASNYGYT | - | TRBJ1-2 | TRBV27
ASGLRDRDTDTQY | - | TRBJ2-3 | TRBV5-5
ASSQSSGGVNTIY | - | TRBJ1-3 | TRBV4-3
ASSLRGGNGYT | - | TRBJ1-2 | TRBV27
ASSPGFLYEQY | - | TRBJ2-7 | TRBV6-6
ASSARLPGMNNSPLH | - | TRBJ1-6 | TRBV4-3
ASSLAGLEETQY | - | TRBJ2-5 | TRBV7-2
ASRQTGETYEQY | - | TRBJ2-7 | TRBV19
ASSLVIEGGEETQY | - | TRBJ2-5 | TRBV7-6
ASSQDYGTAYQYGYT | - | TRBJ1-2 | TRBV4-3
SVEGRENTGELF | - | TRBJ2-2 | TRBV29-1
ASSPPNIGGQGYSPLH | once | TRBJ1-6 | TRBV18
ASSSGLQENEQF | - | TRBJ2-1 | TRBV14
AWSEIQSSYEQY | - | TRBJ2-7 | TRBV30
ASSGDRRGLF | - | TRBJ1-4 | TRBV2